This passage covers 10 T cell receptor beta chains from one sample sequenced in a study of shared clonotypes between healthy human individuals. Positively selected for CCR7, the CD45RO-negative cells used as naive CD8 cells excluded terminally differentiated effector memory CD45RA+ cells. The repertoire was sequenced with immunoSEQ multiplex PCR; TCRdb's copy has only in-frame clones and lacks some. The repertoire consists of a few million clones, with about 93% occurring once and the leading ten covering roughly 1.7%. Sequencing was performed on naive CD8+ T cells from PBMCs. These receptors originate from a man younger than 35 in good health. Some clones in this sample may be carry-over from other donors' samples.

The J gene is TRBJ2-2, the V gene TRBV5-8, with D possibly TRBD2 on 6 matching bases. The length of the CDR3 is 16 residues. Looked up from germline, CDR1 is SGHTS and CDR2 is YDEGEE. The V end was cut by 4 bases, the J end by 1 base, with 14 bases between. CDR3 sequence (DNA): TGTGCCAGCAGCCGGGAAGGGGACTTGAACACCGGGGAGCTGTTTTTT. Translating it yields CASSREGDLNTGELFF.

This clone was observed a single time. V gene TRBV19 combines with J gene TRBJ1-1; 8 bases align to TRBD1. In germline, CDR1 is LNHDA, CDR2 SQIVND (reference sequence). The CDR3 has 15 amino acids. Trimming removed 6 bases from V and 2 bases from J; junction bases left unmatched: 8. The CDR3 sequence: CASRRRQGINTEAFF. The CDR3 DNA reads TGTGCCAGTAGACGCAGACAGGGGATAAACACTGAAGCTTTCTTT.

This chain links TRBV7-9 with TRBJ2-5, with TRBD1 matching 10 bases. V lost 1 base and J lost 8; bases outside the gene matches: 10. There are 16 residues in the CDR3. CDR1 is SEHNR, CDR2 FQNEAQ, per germline (reference sequence). This CDR3 is CASSLGQGAPGFTQYF. The CDR3 DNA reads TGTGCCAGCAGCTTAGGACAGGGGGCGCCGGGTTTTACCCAGTACTTC. Using reference TRBV7-9 and TRBJ2-5 for the parts outside the CDR3, the full variable domain is DTGVSQNPRHKITKRGQNVTFRCDPISEHNRLYWYRQTLGQGPEFLTYFQNEAQLEKSRLLSDRFSAERPKGSFSTLEIQRTEQGDSAMYLCASSLGQGAPGFTQYFGPGTRLLVL.

The chain uses TRBV11-2 and TRBJ1-1; D gene uncertain. Germline CDR1 and CDR2: SGHAT and FQNNGV. V lost 8 bases to trimming and J lost 0 bases, with 13 bases between them. This CDR3 is built from 14 residues. Written as DNA, the CDR3 is TGTGCCAGCCGACAAGACCGATTGAACACTGAAGCTTTCTTT. Protein product: CASRQDRLNTEAFF.

Worth noting for this clone: One end of the junction does not line up with germline, which may come from a read error. Other DNA sequences in the sample encode the same CDR3. The chain combines TRBV5-6 with TRBJ2-7, with D tentatively TRBD1 (6 bases). The germline V gene has CDR1 SGHDT and CDR2 YYEEEE. CDR3 length: 15 amino acids. CDR3 protein: CASSLDRGSSYEQYF. The CDR3 bases are TGTGCCAGCAGCTTGGATAGGGGGAGCTCCTACGAGCAATACTTC.

The chain uses TRBV11-2 and TRBJ2-1; D might be TRBD1 (6 bases). The CDR3 has 17 amino acids. Germline V lookup: CDR1 SGHAT, CDR2 FQNNGV. The ends were cut back, 7 bases at V and 0 bases at J, with 19 bases in the middle. The CDR3 spells CASILGAGSSSYNEQFF. Written as DNA, the CDR3 is TGTGCCAGCATCCTGGGGGCAGGGTCGAGCTCCTACAATGAGCAGTTCTTC.

The chain is built from TRBV29-1 and TRBJ2-2, with 11 bases that match TRBD2. V trimming: 3 bases; J trimming: 2 bases; junction bases outside the gene matches: 8. The CDR3 runs 17 residues. The V gene's germline CDR1 is SQVTM and CDR2 ANQGSEA. The CDR3 DNA reads as TGCAGCGTTGAGAGCGTAGCGGGAGGGACCAACACCGGGGAGCTGTTTTTT. This translates into CSVESVAGGTNTGELFF.

J is TRBJ1-1 and V is TRBV7-9; D call uncertain. CDR1 and CDR2 from the germline V gene are SEHNR and FQNEAQ (reference sequence). V dropped 0 bases and J dropped 0 bases, with 8 bases sitting between them. The CDR3 is made up of 15 amino acids. As DNA, the CDR3 is TGTGCCAGCAGCTTAGCGCCTGCGATGAACACTGAAGCTTTCTTT. This encodes CASSLAPAMNTEAFF.

The V and J genes are TRBV2 and TRBJ1-4; D is unclear. CDR1 and CDR2 (germline): SNHLY, FYNNEI. The V end lost 4 bases, the J end lost 2 bases, and 8 bases lay between the germline ends. CDR3 length: 14 amino acids. CDR3 in amino acids: CASSVGRTNEKLFF. Here the CDR3 DNA reads TGTGCCAGCAGTGTAGGGAGGACTAATGAAAAACTGTTTTTT. The full variable domain, its missing parts supplied by reference TRBV2 and TRBJ1-4, is EPEVTQTPSHQVTQMGQEVILRCVPISNHLYFYWYRQILGQKVEFLVSFYNNEISEKSEIFDDQFSVERPDGSNFTLKIRSTKLEDSAMYFCASSVGRTNEKLFFGSGTQLSVL.

The chain recombines TRBV7-9 with TRBJ2-7; D tentatively reads TRBD1 or TRBD2 (5 bases each). Germline CDR1 reads SEHNR; CDR2 reads FQNEAQ (reference sequence). This CDR3 is built from 14 residues. Deletions cut 3 bases from V and 1 base from J, with 10 bases between. The CDR3 sequence is CASSFGGESYEQYF. The CDR3 bases are TGTGCCAGCAGCTTTGGGGGTGAGTCCTACGAGCAGTACTTC.